This T cell receptor beta chain was recovered during a study of blood T cell repertoires in COVID-19. Cohort 3 donors counted as recovered after two negative PCRs, clearance, or resolved symptoms. Germline V gene sequence: CDR1 GTSNPN, CDR2 SVGIG (reference sequence). The CDR3 totals 13 residues. Trimming removed 7 bases from V and 0 bases from J; junction bases left unmatched: 4. In the authors' methods: Estimated nucleated cell counts came from reference gene primer amplification. TCRdb's copy holds only in-frame clones and misses some; the assay was immunoSEQ multiplex PCR. V, J and clone size are those of that table, while D and trimming were read from the DNA. The data show roughly 200,000 clones, 80% to 90% seen once.

Sequencing was done on a sample of PBMCs or T cells enriched from blood (not recorded which). The chain recombines TRBV30 with TRBJ2-3; 7 nucleotides line up with TRBD2. The clonotype originates from a man in his forties who had recovered from COVID-19. CDR3 amino acids: CAFDGGSTDTQYF. The CDR3 DNA reads TGTGCCTTTGACGGGGGGAGCACAGATACGCAGTATTTT. Complete variable domain (other parts from reference TRBV30 and TRBJ2-3): SQTIHQWPATLVQPVGSPLSLECTVEGTSNPNLYWYRQAAGRGLQLLFYSVGIGQISSEVPQNLSASRPQDRQFILSSKKLLLSDSGFYLCAFDGGSTDTQYFGPGTRLTVL.